The 29 T cell receptor beta chains below were found in one sample sequenced in a study of cytomegalovirus exposure and HLA in healthy donors. 60 Vbeta and 13 Jbeta primers were used in PCR. Profiled with immunoSEQ multiplex PCR; TCRdb holds only in-frame clones, not every one. The profile covers around 110,000 clones, with approximately 81% appearing a single time and approximately 4% taken by the ten largest. Material: PBMCs. The receptors shown here come from a man aged 30-40 years in good health and CMV-seropositive.

The chain combines TRBV18 with TRBJ2-7, with TRBD1 matching over 9 bases. Germline V gene sequence: CDR1 KGHSH, CDR2 LQKENI. This CDR3 is built from 14 residues. J lost 4 bases, V lost 3 bases, and 4 bases had no gene match. This CDR3 is CASSPTTGGYEQYF. As DNA, the CDR3 is TGTGCCAGCTCACCGACGACAGGGGGGTACGAGCAGTACTTC.

CDR3 sequence (DNA): TGTGCCAGCAGCCCCAATCAGGGGGAAAACTACGAGCAGTACTTC. The encoded protein is CASSPNQGENYEQYF. The chain is built from TRBV7-9 and TRBJ2-7, with 7 bases aligning to TRBD1. Trimming at V came to 5 bases and at J to 3 bases, leaving 10 bases not matched to a gene. CDR3 length: 15 residues. The germline CDR1 and CDR2 sequences are SEHNR and FQNEAQ (reference sequence).

The chain joins TRBV5-1 to TRBJ2-3; maybe TRBD2 (5 bases). This CDR3 region has 18 residues. V was clipped by 1 base and J by 4 bases, with 22 bases between them. Germline lookup yields CDR1 SGHRS and CDR2 YFSETQ. The CDR3 is CASSLSPQSLAVADTQYF. The CDR3 nucleotides are TGCGCCAGCAGCTTGAGCCCACAAAGTCTAGCAGTTGCAGATACGCAGTATTTT.

The rearrangement uses TRBV7-9 and TRBJ1-5; D is uncertain. V shed 4 bases and J shed 4 bases, with 11 bases lying between them. This CDR3 has 14 residues. CDR1 and CDR2 (germline): SEHNR, FQNEAQ (reference sequence). CDR3 amino acids: CASSSSGRNQPQHF. CDR3 DNA sequence: TGTGCCAGCAGCTCCTCCGGGAGGAATCAGCCCCAGCATTTT.

This clone was detected a few times. The J gene is TRBJ2-7, the V gene TRBV19, with no clear D. This CDR3 contains 15 residues. Between the trimmed V and J ends, which lost 1 base and 3 bases, there was a span of 13 bases. From germline, CDR1 is LNHDA and CDR2 SQIVND (reference sequence). The CDR3 nucleotides are TGTGCCAGTAGTATAGTAGTTCCGGTCTGCTACGAGCAGTACTTC. Translating it yields CASSIVVPVCYEQYF.

This chain uses TRBV27 with TRBJ2-1; possible D gene TRBD1, 6 bases. CDR1 is MNHEY and CDR2 is SMNVEV in the germline V gene (reference sequence). V shed 6 bases and J shed 2 bases, with 14 bases lying between them. This CDR3 contains 15 residues. The CDR3 DNA sequence: TGTGCCAGCAGCCTTTCGACAGGTACCTACAATGAGCAGTTCTTC. It translates to CASSLSTGTYNEQFF.

There are a few counts of this clone. The chain recombines TRBV5-6 with TRBJ2-7, with D possibly being TRBD2 (5 bases). V was shortened by 2 bases and J by 5 bases, with 14 bases between the two germline ends. Germline loops: CDR1 SGHDT, CDR2 YYEEEE. The CDR3 contains 14 residues. The CDR3 sequence is CASSFPGVRHEQYF. The DNA for the CDR3 is TGTGCCAGCAGCTTCCCCGGGGTGCGGCACGAGCAGTACTTC.

This chain connects TRBV11-3 to TRBJ2-1; maybe TRBD2 (5 bases). There are 15 residues in the CDR3. Germline V gene sequence: CDR1 SGHNT, CDR2 YENEEA. V was trimmed by 2 bases and J by 4 bases, leaving 12 bases between them. The CDR3 protein is CASSLRTYLYNEQFF. The CDR3 DNA sequence: TGTGCCAGCAGCTTACGGACTTACTTATACAATGAGCAGTTCTTC. The full variable domain, with the rest looked up from reference TRBV11-3 and TRBJ2-1, is EAGVVQSPRYKIIEKKQPVAFWCNPISGHNTLYWYLQNLGQGPELLIRYENEEAVDDSQLPKDRFSAERLKGVDSTLKIQPAELGDSAVYLCASSLRTYLYNEQFFGPGTRLTVL.

The V and J genes are TRBV11-2 and TRBJ1-2; D remains ambiguous. V lost 1 base and J 4 bases, leaving 10 bases between the germline ends. This CDR3 is 14 amino acids long. CDR1 is SGHAT, CDR2 FQNNGV, per germline. CDR3 in DNA: TGTGCCAGCAGCTTAGTCCTCGGCGGCTATGGCTACACCTTC. It translates to CASSLVLGGYGYTF. The complete variable domain, with remaining parts taken from reference TRBV11-2 and TRBJ1-2, reads EAGVAQSPRYKIIEKRQSVAFWCNPISGHATLYWYQQILGQGPKLLIQFQNNGVVDDSQLPKDRFSAERLKGVDSTLKIQPAKLEDSAVYLCASSLVLGGYGYTFGSGTRLTVV.

The rearrangement links TRBV7-2 to TRBJ2-5; D possibly corresponds to TRBD1 (5 bases). From germline, CDR1 is SGHTA and CDR2 FQGNSA. V was cut by 1 base and J by 4 bases, with 7 bases left in between. This CDR3 is built from 13 residues. The CDR3 region is CASSLVGAETQYF. The CDR3 coding sequence is TGTGCCAGCAGCTTAGTAGGGGCAGAGACCCAGTACTTC.

The chain recombines TRBV7-6 with TRBJ1-5, with D possibly matching TRBD1 (5 bases). V was pared by 1 base and J by 7 bases, with 11 bases between. Germline CDR1 reads SGHVS; CDR2 reads FNYEAQ. The CDR3 contains 14 residues. CDR3 region: CASSLGDRGQPQHF. The CDR3 region has the DNA TGTGCCAGCAGCTTAGGAGATCGGGGGCAGCCCCAGCATTTT.

This clone was observed once. V is TRBV11-3 and J is TRBJ2-7, with D uncertain. V was clipped by 4 bases and J by 0 bases, with 7 bases between them. Germline CDR1 reads SGHNT; CDR2 reads YENEEA. The length of the CDR3 is 13 residues. The CDR3 reads CASSSVLSYEQYF. Written as DNA, the CDR3 is TGTGCCAGCAGCTCGGTCCTCTCCTACGAGCAGTACTTC.

This clone was seen a handful of times. The chain links TRBV5-1 to TRBJ2-1; weak D call: TRBD2 (7 bases). This CDR3 spans 16 amino acids. Per the germline V gene, CDR1 is SGHRS and CDR2 is YFSETQ. Trimming cost V 5 bases and J 9 bases, with 24 bases left between them. The CDR3 region is CASRQGSGINTGEQFF. CDR3 sequence (DNA): TGCGCCAGCAGGCAGGGGAGCGGGATCAATACGGGTGAGCAGTTCTTC. The entire variable domain, with the rest obtained from reference TRBV5-1 and TRBJ2-1, is as follows: KAGVTQTPRYLIKTRGQQVTLSCSPISGHRSVSWYQQTPGQGLQFLFEYFSETQRNKGNFPGRFSGRQFSNSRSEMNVSTLELGDSALYLCASRQGSGINTGEQFFGPGTRLTVL.

The rearrangement links TRBV28 to TRBJ2-5; TRBD2 matches 9 bases. The end of the DNA is better explained by TRBJ2-7, so the J call may be wrong. The CDR3 is 18 amino acids. Germline V lookup: CDR1 MDHEN, CDR2 SYDVKM. CDR3 DNA: TGTGCCAGCAGTTGGGGTTTGAGACTAGCGGATAGCTCCTACGAGCAGTACTTC. It encodes CASSWGLRLADSSYEQYF.

The CDR3 sequence is CSVAWAREGQYF. The CDR3 DNA reads TGCAGCGTTGCTTGGGCTAGGGAGGGCCAGTACTTC. The chain has TRBV29-1 and TRBJ2-5, with 7 bases that match TRBD2. The CDR3 contains 12 residues. Germline V CDR1 and CDR2: SQVTM, ANQGSEA. V was pared by 4 bases and J by 10 bases, with 9 bases of the junction left unmatched.

A word on this clone: Its ends do not fully match the called genes, so a read error is possible. The rearrangement joins TRBV7-9 to TRBJ1-6; the D is unclear. Germline V lookup: CDR1 SEHNR, CDR2 FQNEAQ (reference sequence). This CDR3 is built from 15 residues. The CDR3 bases are TGTTCCAGCAGCTTCCGGGACTCCTATAATTCACCCCTCCACTTT. It is translated as CSSSFRDSYNSPLHF.

This CDR3 reads CASSEDGVLLQQYF. The CDR3, as DNA: TGTGCCAGCAGCGAGGACGGGGTCCTTTTGCAGCAGTACTTC. The chain links TRBV27 to TRBJ2-7; TRBD2 is a possible D gene (5 bases). CDR1 MNHEY and CDR2 SMNVEV come from the germline V gene (reference sequence). The CDR3 has 14 amino acids. The V gene lost 6 bases and the J gene lost 8 bases, with 20 bases spanning the gap.

The rearrangement links TRBV4-2 to TRBJ1-5; D may be TRBD1 (6 bases). The CDR3 is made up of 16 amino acids. Deletions cut 0 bases from V and 2 bases from J, with 11 bases between. Per the germline V gene, CDR1 is LGHNA and CDR2 is YNFKEQ. The CDR3 loop reads CASSQEGGNGNQPQHF. The CDR3 DNA follows: TGTGCCAGCAGCCAAGAAGGGGGTAATGGCAATCAGCCCCAGCATTTT.

CDR3 region: CASSASPGQVYEQYF. The CDR3 DNA sequence: TGTGCCAGCAGCGCGTCCCCGGGACAGGTGTACGAGCAGTACTTC. The chain links TRBV9 to TRBJ2-7; 8 nucleotides line up with TRBD1. Germline CDR1 and CDR2: SGDLS and YYNGEE. The CDR3 loop spans 15 amino acids. The V and J ends lost 3 bases and 4 bases, in that order; junction bases with no gene match: 9.

To note about this clone: At one of its ends the junction is not consistent with the germline gene, which may arise from a read error. This chain joins TRBV27 and TRBJ2-4, with D possibly matching TRBD2 (5 bases). Per germline, CDR1 MNHEY and CDR2 SMNVEV (reference sequence). This CDR3 contains 16 residues. The CDR3 region has the DNA TGTGCCAGCAGTTTATCGACGGGGTACTTCAAAAACAGTCAGTACTTC. This translates into CASSLSTGYFKNSQYF.

This chain joins TRBV11-2 and TRBJ2-5; TRBD2 matches 9 bases. The CDR3 loop spans 16 amino acids. Unmatched junction bases numbered 9, after V lost 5 bases and J lost 2 bases. Germline loops: CDR1 SGHAT, CDR2 FQNNGV. This CDR3 is CASSPEESGGQETQYF. In DNA, the CDR3 is TGTGCCAGCAGCCCAGAAGAAAGCGGGGGGCAAGAGACCCAGTACTTC.

J is TRBJ2-2 and V is TRBV9; TRBD2 aligns across 7 bases. This CDR3 has 16 residues. CDR1 and CDR2 from the germline V gene are SGDLS and YYNGEE. Unmatched junction bases numbered 3, after V lost 0 bases and J lost 1 base. This chain's CDR3 is CASSVVSSGNTGELFF. The CDR3 region has the DNA TGTGCCAGCAGCGTAGTCTCTAGCGGGAACACCGGGGAGCTGTTTTTT. Together with reference TRBV9 and TRBJ2-2, the CDR3 gives the full variable domain: DSGVTQTPKHLITATGQRVTLRCSPRSGDLSVYWYQQSLDQGLQFLIQYYNGEERAKGNILERFSAQQFPDLHSELNLSSLELGDSALYFCASSVVSSGNTGELFFGEGSRLTVL.

The rearrangement links TRBV7-6 to TRBJ2-1, with TRBD1 identical over 7 bases. Unmatched junction bases numbered 12, after V lost 2 bases and J lost 8 bases. Germline CDR1 and CDR2: SGHVS and FNYEAQ. The CDR3 spans 16 residues. CDR3 residues: CASSLLGGPRGHEQFF. The CDR3 region has the DNA TGTGCCAGCAGCTTACTCGGAGGTCCTAGGGGGCATGAGCAGTTCTTC. Filled out from reference TRBV7-6 and TRBJ2-1, the complete variable domain reads GAGVSQSPRYKVTKRGQDVALRCDPISGHVSLYWYRQALGQGPEFLTYFNYEAQQDKSGLPNDRFSAERPEGSISTLTIQRTEQRDSAMYRCASSLLGGPRGHEQFFGPGTRLTVL.

This rearrangement joins TRBV11-2 to TRBJ1-1; 8 nucleotides align to TRBD1. Trimming cost V 2 bases and J 6 bases; bases outside gene matches: 5. The CDR3 runs 14 residues. Germline CDR1 reads SGHAT; CDR2 reads FQNNGV. This CDR3 reads CASSLRQGAPEAFF. The DNA of the CDR3 is TGTGCCAGCAGCTTAAGGCAGGGGGCCCCTGAAGCTTTCTTT.

This clone counts as medium-sized. V usage is TRBV19 and J usage is TRBJ1-1; no clear D. CDR1 is LNHDA, CDR2 SQIVND, per germline (reference sequence). This CDR3 has 15 residues. The V gene lost 3 bases and the J gene lost 4 bases, with 15 bases spanning the gap. In DNA, the CDR3 is TGTGCCAGTAGTATCGGCTCTGGGTGGAGCACTGAAGCTTTCTTT. As protein: CASSIGSGWSTEAFF.

This chain links TRBV7-6 with TRBJ2-7; 9 bases agree with TRBD1. The CDR3 is 14 amino acids. V lost 1 base to trimming and J lost 4 bases; unmatched junction nucleotides: 2. CDR1 SGHVS and CDR2 FNYEAQ come from the germline V gene. In nucleotides, the CDR3 is TGTGCCAGCAGCTTAGGACAGGGGGAATACGAGCAGTACTTC. Residues: CASSLGQGEYEQYF. The complete variable domain, with remaining parts taken from reference TRBV7-6 and TRBJ2-7, reads GAGVSQSPRYKVTKRGQDVALRCDPISGHVSLYWYRQALGQGPEFLTYFNYEAQQDKSGLPNDRFSAERPEGSISTLTIQRTEQRDSAMYRCASSLGQGEYEQYFGPGTRLTVT.

The chain uses TRBV18 and TRBJ2-7; the match to TRBD1 covers 9 bases. The CDR3 runs to 14 residues. V was pared by 6 bases and J by 4 bases, with 7 bases of the junction left unmatched. Germline loops: CDR1 KGHSH, CDR2 LQKENI. CDR3 DNA: TGTGCCAGCTCCGCACAGGGACAGGGATACGAGCAGTACTTC. It translates to CASSAQGQGYEQYF. The full variable domain, completed using reference TRBV18 and TRBJ2-7, is NAGVMQNPRHLVRRRGQEARLRCSPMKGHSHVYWYRQLPEEGLKFMVYLQKENIIDESGMPKERFSAEFPKEGPSILRIQQVVRGDSAAYFCASSAQGQGYEQYFGPGTRLTVT.

The chain combines TRBV30 with TRBJ1-6, with D perhaps TRBD1 (6 bases). In germline, CDR1 is GTSNPN, CDR2 SVGIG (reference sequence). The CDR3 sequence is 13 residues long. Trimming stripped 1 base from V and 10 bases from J, with 11 bases between. CDR3 loop: CAWSEQGRSPLHF. CDR3 DNA: TGTGCCTGGAGTGAACAGGGCAGGTCACCCCTCCACTTT.

The CDR3 DNA follows: TGTGCCAGCAGTGCCGGGACAGGGGGATATCAGCCCCAGCATTTT. Translated: CASSAGTGGYQPQHF. The chain uses TRBV27 and TRBJ1-5; 11 nucleotides agree with TRBD1. Germline V gene lookup returns CDR1 MNHEY and CDR2 SMNVEV (reference sequence). J was trimmed by 5 bases and V by 5 bases; bases with no gene match: 5. This CDR3 comprises 15 residues.